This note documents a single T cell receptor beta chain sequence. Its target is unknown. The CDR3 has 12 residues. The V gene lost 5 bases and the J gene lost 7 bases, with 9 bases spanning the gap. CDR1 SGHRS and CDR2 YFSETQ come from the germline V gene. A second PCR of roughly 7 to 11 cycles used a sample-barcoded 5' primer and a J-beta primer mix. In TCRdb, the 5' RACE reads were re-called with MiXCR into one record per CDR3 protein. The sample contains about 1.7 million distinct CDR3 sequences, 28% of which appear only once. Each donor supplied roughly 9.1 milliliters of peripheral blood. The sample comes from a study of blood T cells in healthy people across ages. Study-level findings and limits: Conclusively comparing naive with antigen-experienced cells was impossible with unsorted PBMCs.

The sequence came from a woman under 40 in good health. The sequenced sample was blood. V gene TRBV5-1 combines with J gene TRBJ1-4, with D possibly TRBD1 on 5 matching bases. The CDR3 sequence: CASRQEGEKLFF. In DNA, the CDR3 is TGCGCCAGCAGACAGGAGGGTGAAAAACTGTTTTTT.